A selection of T cell receptor beta chains follows, all from one sample in a study of T cells after yellow fever vaccination. From the 5' RACE reads, TCRdb called clonotypes with MiXCR, one entry per CDR3 protein. The data hold about 110,000 distinct CDR3 sequences, with 8.4% observed a single time. The material sequenced was CD8+ T cells sorted from PBMCs, taken 45 days after the yellow fever booster vaccination. Source of these receptors: a man aged 30 to 45 who received the YFV17D yellow fever vaccine. The CDR3 runs from the conserved cysteine through the conserved F or W. Fields, in order: V gene, D gene, clone size, J gene, CDR3 DNA, CDR3 protein. A D gene is named only where the DNA matches it firmly. A row's size may be missing; if present it is once, few, many or a size class.

>TRBV11-1|.|many|TRBJ1-1
TGTGCCAGCAGACCGGGACAAATGAACACTGAAGCTTTCTTT
CASRPGQMNTEAFF
>TRBV11-2|.|few|TRBJ1-2
TGTGCCAGTAAACTGTCGGGCTCCTCGTATGGCTACACCTTC
CASKLSGSSYGYTF
>TRBV27|.|.|TRBJ2-2
TGTGCCAGCACCAGGATCCGTGCCGGGGGCGCTTTGGCCGGGGAGCTGTTTTTT
CASTRIRAGGALAGELFF
>TRBV11-1|.|many|TRBJ1-1
TGTGCCAACAGCTTATATACAGGAGCGGCCACTGAAGCTTTCTTT
CANSLYTGAATEAFF
>TRBV27|TRBD2|many|TRBJ2-2
TGTGCCAGCACTTTCGGCGCTAGCGGATACACCGGGGAGCTGTTTTTT
CASTFGASGYTGELFF
>TRBV7-8|.|many|TRBJ2-1
TGTGCCAGCAGCTTTAGCCCGTCCCCTTACAATGAGCAGTTCTTC
CASSFSPSPYNEQFF
>TRBV29-1|TRBD2|many|TRBJ2-7
TGCAGCGTCGCCGGTGGATGGGGAGCGGGATTCGAAGACTCCTACGAGCAGTACTTC
CSVAGGWGAGFEDSYEQYF
>TRBV11-2|TRBD1|many|TRBJ2-1
TGTGGTTCCCGGGACAGGGTCGATGAGCAGTTCTTC
CGSRDRVDEQFF
>TRBV12-3/TRBV12-4|.|many|TRBJ2-3
TGTGCCAGCAGGCCTGGGGGGGCGAGGACAGATACGCAGTATTTT
CASRPGGARTDTQYF
>TRBV6-2/TRBV6-3|.|few|TRBJ2-3
TGTGCCAGCAGTTACTCTGAAGATAGCCCTACAGCAGATACGCAGTATTTT
CASSYSEDSPTADTQYF
>TRBV6-5|.|many|TRBJ1-1
TGTGCCAGCAGTTATAGTGCAGGCAACACTGAAGCTTTCTTT
CASSYSAGNTEAFF
>TRBV12-3/TRBV12-4|.|.|TRBJ2-1
TGTGCCAGCAGTACCCCAGGTGGCGATGAGCAGTTCTTC
CASSTPGGDEQFF
>TRBV27|TRBD1|many|TRBJ2-5
TGTGCCAGCAGTGACGGACAGGCCGAGGCGGAGACCCAGTACTTC
CASSDGQAEAETQYF
>TRBV3-1|TRBD1|many|TRBJ1-6
TGTGCCAGCAGGGGGGACAGCCGGCCGGCCCTCCACTTT
CASRGDSRPALHF
>TRBV7-9|TRBD1|few|TRBJ2-7
TGTGCCAGCAGCTCATCCCGGGACAGGCCTTACGAGCAGTACTTC
CASSSSRDRPYEQYF
>TRBV4-3|.|many|TRBJ2-3
TGCGCCAGCAGCCAAAAAGGGTTTGCGGGTCCAGATACGCAGTATTTT
CASSQKGFAGPDTQYF
>TRBV11-2|.|many|TRBJ2-1
TGTGCCAGCAGCTTAGAACGAGGTGGACCACCCTCTGCCTACAATGAGCAGTTCTTC
CASSLERGGPPSAYNEQFF
>TRBV3-1|.|many|TRBJ2-5
TGTGCCAGCAGCCACAGGGGAGAGACCCAGTACTTC
CASSHRGETQYF
>TRBV13|TRBD2|many|TRBJ2-5
TGTGCCAGCAGCTCGGGTAGCGGGTACCGAGAGACCCAGTACTTC
CASSSGSGYRETQYF
>TRBV7-2|.|many|TRBJ2-7
TGTGCCAGCAGCGGCGGGATTTCCTACGAGCAGTACTTC
CASSGGISYEQYF